A selection of T cell receptor beta chains follows, all from one sample in a study of cytomegalovirus exposure and HLA in healthy donors. The assay was immunoSEQ multiplex PCR, and TCRdb's table has in-frame clones only and misses some. The table records 130,000 to 150,000 clones, about four fifths of them present only once. Sequencing was performed on PBMCs. These receptors were obtained from a man in his forties in good health and CMV-seronegative. The CDR3 runs from the conserved cysteine through the conserved F or W. A D gene is named only where the DNA matches it firmly. Clone size is given for some rows only: seen once, a few or many times, or a class if the clone is expanded.

j_call v_call cdr3_length clone_size d_call cdr3_nt cdr3_aa
TRBJ2-7 TRBV6-5 14 . TRBD1 TGTGCCAGCAGTGACACGGGACAGCCCCACGAGCAGTACTTC CASSDTGQPHEQYF
TRBJ1-5 TRBV7-9 15 . . TGTGCCAGCAGCTTATCTGAGAATAGCAATCAGCCCCAGCATTTT CASSLSENSNQPQHF
TRBJ1-4 TRBV6-1 17 . TRBD1 TGTGCCAGCAGTGGCCGGGACAGGGTGGCGGCTAATGAAAAACTGTTTTTT CASSGRDRVAANEKLFF
TRBJ1-3 TRBV6-5 14 . . TGTGCCAGCAAAAGGGGCGCCTCTGGAAACACCATATATTTT CASKRGASGNTIYF
TRBJ1-5 TRBV9 13 . . TGTGCCAGCAGCCCGGCAGGGGCCCAGCCCCAGCATTTT CASSPAGAQPQHF
TRBJ2-1 TRBV30 16 . TRBD2 TGTGCCTGGAGGCACGGGACTAGCGGTTCCTACAATGAGCAGTTCTTC CAWRHGTSGSYNEQFF
TRBJ1-6 TRBV30 16 . TRBD1 TGTGCCTGGAGTTCTGCAGGGGGCGCGTCTAATTCACCCCTCCACTTT CAWSSAGGASNSPLHF
TRBJ1-2 TRBV18 14 . . TGTGCCAGCTCACCCCAGAGAGGGTATGATGGCTACACCTTC CASSPQRGYDGYTF
TRBJ1-3 TRBV29-1 14 . . TGCAGCGTTGATGGGGCCAGCTCTGGAAACACCATATATTTT CSVDGASSGNTIYF
TRBJ2-1 TRBV9 15 . TRBD1 TGTGCCAGCAGCGTAGACAGGGGGTCGTACAATGAGCAGTTCTTC CASSVDRGSYNEQFF
TRBJ2-5 TRBV9 13 . . TGTGCCAGTGGCCTAGAATCTGGAGAGACCCAGTACTTC CASGLESGETQYF
TRBJ1-6 TRBV18 14 . . TGTGCCAGCTCCCGGGACACCACTAATTCACCCCTCCACTTT CASSRDTTNSPLHF
TRBJ2-3 TRBV27 13 . . TGTGCCAGCAGTTCCCTGACAGGTGATACGCAGTATTTT CASSSLTGDTQYF
TRBJ2-1 TRBV5-1 15 . . TGCGCCAGCAGCTTCGGAACAGGTAAATACAATGAGCAGTTCTTC CASSFGTGKYNEQFF
TRBJ1-6 TRBV15 12 . . TGTGCCACCAGCCCGGGACACCCACCCCTCCACTTT CATSPGHPPLHF
TRBJ1-3 TRBV30 16 . . TGTGCCTGGAGTGTACCGCCGCTACTCCCTGGAAACACCATATATTTT CAWSVPPLLPGNTIYF
TRBJ1-4 TRBV30 12 many . TGTGCCTGGAGTGCCCTAAAGGAAAAACTGTTTTTT CAWSALKEKLFF
TRBJ1-4 TRBV28 14 . TRBD1 TGTGCCAGCAGACGACAGGGAACTAATGAAAAACTGTTTTTT CASRRQGTNEKLFF
TRBJ1-5 TRBV7-2 12 few . TGTGCCAGCAGCTTAGCCCGAGGGACCCAGCATTTT CASSLARGTQHF
TRBJ2-6 TRBV7-2 16 few . TGTGCCAGCAGCTCACGATCGGGCTCTGGGGCCAACGTCCTGACTTTC CASSSRSGSGANVLTF
TRBJ2-7 TRBV4-1 15 . . TGCGCCAGCAGCCAAACCCTAGTACGGGGCTACGAGCAGTACTTC CASSQTLVRGYEQYF
TRBJ2-7 TRBV9 15 . . TGTGCCAGCAGCGTAGAGGGGGGGCCCTCCTACGAGCAGTACTTC CASSVEGGPSYEQYF
TRBJ2-6 TRBV7-9 15 . . TGTGCCAGCAGCTCACCAGGTGCTGGGGCCAACGTCCTGACTTTC CASSSPGAGANVLTF
TRBJ1-4 TRBV15 18 once TRBD1 TGTGCCACCAGCAGAGATACTCGGGACAGGGGACTGAATGAAAAACTGTTTTTT CATSRDTRDRGLNEKLFF
TRBJ1-1 TRBV19 13 few . TGTGCCAGTAGAAAGCAGGAAGTCGCAGAAGCTTTCTTT CASRKQEVAEAFF
TRBJ2-7 TRBV18 14 . . TGTGCCAGCTCACCACCTTCAGGGGCCTACGAGCAGTACTTC CASSPPSGAYEQYF